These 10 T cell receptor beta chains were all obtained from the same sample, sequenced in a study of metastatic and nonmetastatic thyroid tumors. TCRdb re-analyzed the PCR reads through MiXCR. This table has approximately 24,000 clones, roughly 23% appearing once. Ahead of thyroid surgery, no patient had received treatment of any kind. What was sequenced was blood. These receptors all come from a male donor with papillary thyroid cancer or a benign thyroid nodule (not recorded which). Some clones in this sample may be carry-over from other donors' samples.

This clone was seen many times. The CDR3 coding sequence is TGCAGTGCGGTTCAGCGGACTAGGGAATTGGACGAGCAGTACTTC. Its protein product is CSAVQRTRELDEQYF. The chain recombines TRBV20-1 with TRBJ2-7; 7 nucleotides agree with TRBD2. This CDR3 spans 15 amino acids. Germline trimming cut 6 bases from V and 5 bases from J; bases unmatched to any gene: 16. Per the germline V gene, CDR1 is DFQATT and CDR2 is SNEGSKA (reference sequence).

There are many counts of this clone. The CDR3 loop reads CASSPTDRNYGYTF. CDR3 coding DNA: TGTGCCAGCTCACCAACGGACCGGAACTATGGCTACACCTTC. The chain links TRBV18 to TRBJ1-2; D gene uncertain. V lost 2 bases and J 2 bases, leaving 9 bases between the germline ends. Germline V gene data show CDR1 as KGHSH and CDR2 as LQKENI. The CDR3 runs to 14 residues.

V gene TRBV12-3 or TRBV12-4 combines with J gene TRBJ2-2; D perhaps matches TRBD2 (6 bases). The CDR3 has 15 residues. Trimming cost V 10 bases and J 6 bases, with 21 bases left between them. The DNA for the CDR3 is TGTGCCATCAACCCAAGTTGTGGGGAGGCCGGGGAGCTGTTTTTT. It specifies CAINPSCGEAGELFF.

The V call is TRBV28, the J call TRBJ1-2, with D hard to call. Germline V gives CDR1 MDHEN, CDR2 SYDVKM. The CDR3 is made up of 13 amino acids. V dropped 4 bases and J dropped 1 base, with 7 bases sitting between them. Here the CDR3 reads CASSSARNYGYTF. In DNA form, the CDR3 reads TGTGCCAGCAGTTCAGCCCGTAACTATGGCTACACCTTC.

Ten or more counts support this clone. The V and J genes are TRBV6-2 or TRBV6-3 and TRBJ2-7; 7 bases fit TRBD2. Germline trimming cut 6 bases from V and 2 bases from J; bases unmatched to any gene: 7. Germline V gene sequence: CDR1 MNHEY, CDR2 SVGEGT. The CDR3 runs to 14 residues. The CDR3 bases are TGTGCCAGCAGCGCTAGGGGAGGGCCCTACGAGCAGTACTTC. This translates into CASSARGGPYEQYF.

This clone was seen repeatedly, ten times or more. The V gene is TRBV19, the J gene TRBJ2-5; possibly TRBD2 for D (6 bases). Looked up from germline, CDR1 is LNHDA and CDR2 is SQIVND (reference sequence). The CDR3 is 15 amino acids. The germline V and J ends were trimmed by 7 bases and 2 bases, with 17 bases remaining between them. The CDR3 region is CASKEGFGLQETQYF. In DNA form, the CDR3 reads TGTGCCAGTAAGGAGGGTTTCGGATTACAAGAGACCCAGTACTTC.

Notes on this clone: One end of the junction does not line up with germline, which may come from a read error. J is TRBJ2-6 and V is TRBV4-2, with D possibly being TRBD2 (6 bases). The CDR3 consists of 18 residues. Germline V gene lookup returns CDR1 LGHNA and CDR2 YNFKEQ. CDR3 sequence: CTSSLRRGKSSGANVLTF. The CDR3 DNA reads TGTACCAGCAGCCTAAGACGGGGGAAAAGCTCTGGGGCCAACGTCCTGACTTTC.

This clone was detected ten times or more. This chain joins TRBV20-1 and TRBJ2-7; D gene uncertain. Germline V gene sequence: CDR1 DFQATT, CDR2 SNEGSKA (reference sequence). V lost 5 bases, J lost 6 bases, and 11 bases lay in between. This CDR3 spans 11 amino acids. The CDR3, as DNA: TGCAGTGCTCCTGAGAGTTCCGAGCAGTACTTC. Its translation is CSAPESSEQYF.

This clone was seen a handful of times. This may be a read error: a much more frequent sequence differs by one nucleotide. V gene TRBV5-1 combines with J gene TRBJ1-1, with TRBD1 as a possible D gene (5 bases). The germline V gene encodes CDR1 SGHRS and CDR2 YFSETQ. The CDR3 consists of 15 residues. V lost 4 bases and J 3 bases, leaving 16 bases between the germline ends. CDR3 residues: CASSSGAGKDTEAFF. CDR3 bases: TGCGCCAGCAGCAGTGGGGCAGGGAAGGACACTGAAGCTTTCTTT.

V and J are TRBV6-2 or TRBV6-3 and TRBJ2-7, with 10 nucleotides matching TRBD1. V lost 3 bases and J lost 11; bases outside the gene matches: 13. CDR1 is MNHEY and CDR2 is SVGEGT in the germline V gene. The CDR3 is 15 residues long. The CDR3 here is CASSYGDRGSYEEYF. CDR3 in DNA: TGTGCCAGCAGTTATGGGGACAGGGGCAGCTACGAAGAGTACTTC.